This TCR beta chain was documented in a study of OX40 agonist ivuxolimab in advanced cancers. For the study at large: A partial response was reached by three patients: one with hepatocellular carcinoma and two with cutaneous melanoma. Whole-study findings and limits: Patients with a partial response at 0.1-3.0 mg/kg had among the lowest clonal expansion.

The protocol was immunoSEQ multiplex PCR, while the TCRdb copy is restricted to in-frame clones and leaves out a portion. Of over 100,000 clones in the sample, about 93% were seen once. Germline V gene sequence: CDR1 SGHNT, CDR2 YYREEE (reference sequence). Trimming removed 4 bases at V and 2 bases at J, with 15 bases between. CDR3 length equals 15 residues. A remark on this clone: The antigen remains unidentified.

The receptor was isolated from an adult with an advanced solid tumor such as melanoma, head and neck, liver or kidney cancer. The chain has TRBV5-4 and TRBJ1-2; TRBD1 is a possible D gene (5 bases). This sample comprised CD4+ or CD8+ T cells sorted from blood, obtained in a trial of the OX40 agonist ivuxolimab. This CDR3 is CASSGAGTANYGYTF. The DNA for the CDR3 is TGTGCCAGCAGCGGGGCCGGGACGGCCAACTATGGCTACACCTTC. The whole variable domain, filled in from reference TRBV5-4 and TRBJ1-2, reads ETGVTQSPTHLIKTRGQQVTLRCSSQSGHNTVSWYQQALGQGPQFIFQYYREEENGRGNFPPRFSGLQFPNYSSELNVNALELDDSALYLCASSGAGTANYGYTFGSGTRLTVV.